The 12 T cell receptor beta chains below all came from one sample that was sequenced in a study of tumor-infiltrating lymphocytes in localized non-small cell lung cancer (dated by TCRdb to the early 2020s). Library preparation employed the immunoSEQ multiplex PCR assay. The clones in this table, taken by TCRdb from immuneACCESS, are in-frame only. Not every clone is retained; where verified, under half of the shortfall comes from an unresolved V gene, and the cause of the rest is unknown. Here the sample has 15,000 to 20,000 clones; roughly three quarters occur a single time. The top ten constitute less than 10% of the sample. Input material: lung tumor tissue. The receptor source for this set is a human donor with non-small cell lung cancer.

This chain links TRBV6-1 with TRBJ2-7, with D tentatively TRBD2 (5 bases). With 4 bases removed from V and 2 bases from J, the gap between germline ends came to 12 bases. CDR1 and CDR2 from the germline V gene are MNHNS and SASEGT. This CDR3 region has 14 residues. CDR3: CASSAGIKAYEQYF. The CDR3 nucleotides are TGTGCCAGCAGTGCCGGGATTAAAGCCTACGAGCAGTACTTC.

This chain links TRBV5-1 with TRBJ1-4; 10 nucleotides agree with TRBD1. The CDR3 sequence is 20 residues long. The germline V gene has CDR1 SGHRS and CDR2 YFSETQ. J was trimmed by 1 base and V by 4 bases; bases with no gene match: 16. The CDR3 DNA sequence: TGCGCCAGCAGCCTCAACCCCTCGACAGGGGGCATCGGAACTAATGAAAAACTGTTTTTT. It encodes CASSLNPSTGGIGTNEKLFF.

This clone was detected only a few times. CDR3 coding DNA: TGTGCCAGCAGCTTTCATGTTAGGCCGGACAGCAATCAGCCCCAGCATTTT. It encodes CASSFHVRPDSNQPQHF. The chain has TRBV7-8 and TRBJ1-5; D gene ambiguous. Germline V gene sequence: CDR1 SGHVS, CDR2 FQNEAQ. CDR3 size: 17 residues. Trimming cost V 3 bases and J 1 base, with 16 bases left between them.

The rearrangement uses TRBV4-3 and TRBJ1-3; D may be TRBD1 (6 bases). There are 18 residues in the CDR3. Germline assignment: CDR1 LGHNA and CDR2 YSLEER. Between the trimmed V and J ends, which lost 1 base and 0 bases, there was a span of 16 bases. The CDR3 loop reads CASSQAPWTAVSGNTIYF. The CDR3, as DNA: TGCGCCAGCAGCCAAGCTCCTTGGACAGCTGTCTCTGGAAACACCATATATTTT.

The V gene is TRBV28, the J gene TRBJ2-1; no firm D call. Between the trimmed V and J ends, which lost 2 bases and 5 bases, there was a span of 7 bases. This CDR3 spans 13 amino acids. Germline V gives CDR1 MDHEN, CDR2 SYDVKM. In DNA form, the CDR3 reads TGTGCCAGCAGTTTAGGCGGACACAATGAGCAGTTCTTC. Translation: CASSLGGHNEQFF.

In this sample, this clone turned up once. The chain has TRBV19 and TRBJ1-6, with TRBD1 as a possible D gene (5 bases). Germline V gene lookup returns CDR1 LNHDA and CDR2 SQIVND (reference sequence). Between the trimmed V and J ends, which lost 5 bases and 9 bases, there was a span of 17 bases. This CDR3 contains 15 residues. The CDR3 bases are TGTGCCAGTAGTTCCCTAGGCCACCAGGGTTCACCCCTCCACTTT. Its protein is CASSSLGHQGSPLHF.

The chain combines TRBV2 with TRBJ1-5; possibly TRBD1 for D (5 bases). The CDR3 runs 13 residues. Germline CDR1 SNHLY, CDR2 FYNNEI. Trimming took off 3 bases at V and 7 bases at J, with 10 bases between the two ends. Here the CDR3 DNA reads TGTGCCAGCAGTGACAGGGTGAGGCAGCCCCAGCATTTT. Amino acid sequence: CASSDRVRQPQHF.

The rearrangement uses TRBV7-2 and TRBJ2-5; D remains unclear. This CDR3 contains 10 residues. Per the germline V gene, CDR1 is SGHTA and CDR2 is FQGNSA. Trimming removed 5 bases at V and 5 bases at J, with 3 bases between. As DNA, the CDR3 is TGTGCCAGCAGCCACGAGACCCAGTACTTC. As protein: CASSHETQYF.

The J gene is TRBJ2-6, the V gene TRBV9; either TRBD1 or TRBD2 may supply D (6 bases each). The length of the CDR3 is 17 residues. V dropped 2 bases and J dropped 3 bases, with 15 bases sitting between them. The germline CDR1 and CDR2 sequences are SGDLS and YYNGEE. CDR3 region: CASSVHHEGGGANVLTF. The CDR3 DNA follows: TGTGCCAGCAGCGTTCACCACGAGGGGGGTGGGGCCAACGTCCTGACTTTC.

In nucleotides, the CDR3 is TGTGCCAGCAGTCGTAGGACAGCCTCTGGAAACACCATATATTTT. It encodes CASSRRTASGNTIYF. The chain carries TRBV7-3 and TRBJ1-3, with D possibly TRBD1 on 6 matching bases. The CDR3 runs 15 residues. With 6 bases removed from V and 0 bases from J, the gap between germline ends came to 12 bases. Germline CDR1 and CDR2: SGHTA and FQGTGA.

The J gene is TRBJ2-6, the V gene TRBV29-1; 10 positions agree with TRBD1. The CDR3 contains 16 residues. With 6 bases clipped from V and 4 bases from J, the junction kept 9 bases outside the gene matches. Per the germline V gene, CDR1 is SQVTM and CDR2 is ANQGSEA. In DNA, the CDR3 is TGCAGCGTCAGGACAGGGGGATCCTCCGGGGCCAACGTCCTGACTTTC. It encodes CSVRTGGSSGANVLTF. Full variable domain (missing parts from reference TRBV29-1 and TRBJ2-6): SAVISQKPSRDICQRGTSLTIQCQVDSQVTMMFWYRQQPGQSLTLIATANQGSEATYESGFVIDKFPISRPNLTFSTLTVSNMSPEDSSIYLCSVRTGGSSGANVLTFGAGSRLTVL.

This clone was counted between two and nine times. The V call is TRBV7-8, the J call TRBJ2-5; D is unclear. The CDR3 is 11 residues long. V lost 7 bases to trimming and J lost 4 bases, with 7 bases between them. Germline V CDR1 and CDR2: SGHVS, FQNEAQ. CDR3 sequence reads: CASTSGETQYF. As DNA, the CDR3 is TGTGCCAGCACCTCCGGAGAGACCCAGTACTTC.